The present entry profiles one TCR beta chain with its context. CDR3 length: 14 residues. V lost 2 bases and J lost 2, with 10 bases in between. Looked up from germline, CDR1 is LGHDT and CDR2 is YNNKEL (reference sequence). As processed by the authors: Amplification of reference gene primers provided the estimated nucleated cell counts. TCRdb keeps only in-frame clones here, not all; method: immunoSEQ multiplex PCR. D and trimming come from the DNA, and the V and J calls and clone size come from that table. This sample has 140,000 to 150,000 clones, with 85% to 90% found just once. This sample stems from a study of blood T cell repertoires in COVID-19. About the study: From the United States, Italy and Spain came samples of acute and convalescent COVID-19. T cells, B-cell-depleted T cells, or PBMCs provided the cDNA or gDNA that served as material.

Participant-reported clinical history was the basis for cohort assignment. The sequencing sample was made of PBMCs or T cells enriched from blood (not recorded which). This sequence originates from a woman in her 30s with acute COVID-19. The rearrangement links TRBV3-1 (or the pseudogene TRBV3-2) to TRBJ2-7; tentatively, D is TRBD2 (6 bases). Here the CDR3 DNA reads TGTGCCAGCAGCCAATCGGGAGTCGCCTACGAGCAGTACTTC. Translation: CASSQSGVAYEQYF.